The 24 T cell receptor beta chains below were found in one sample sequenced in a study of blood T cells in healthy people across ages. A second PCR, run for about 6 to 11 cycles, used a sample-barcoded 5' primer plus a J-beta primer mix. TCRdb reanalysed the 5' RACE reads using MiXCR and keeps one entry per CDR3 protein. The sample lists hundreds of thousands of distinct CDR3 sequences; around two thirds were seen once. Sequenced: blood. The source of these receptors is a young man in good health.

The chain combines TRBV12-3 or TRBV12-4 with TRBJ2-5, with TRBD1 matching 7 bases. The J call may be mistaken, given a closer DNA end match to TRBJ2-7. The CDR3 is made up of 14 amino acids. CDR3 sequence (DNA): TGTGCCAGCAGACTCGGGGCAGGGGGTGACGAGCAGTACTTC. Its protein is CASRLGAGGDEQYF.

This chain connects TRBV7-2 to TRBJ2-2, with 12 bases that match TRBD1. Trimming removed 5 bases from V and 7 bases from J; junction bases left unmatched: 5. The V gene's germline CDR1 is SGHTA and CDR2 FQGNSA. The CDR3 runs 15 residues. CDR3 DNA sequence: TGTGCCAGCAGCAAGGGACAGGGGGCTGGCGGGGAGCTGTTTTTT. It codes for CASSKGQGAGGELFF.

The rearrangement links TRBV20-1 to TRBJ1-1; D unresolved. CDR3 length: 14 amino acids. Germline V gene lookup returns CDR1 DFQATT and CDR2 SNEGSKA (reference sequence). Trimming shortened V by 0 bases and J by 1 base, and 9 bases separated the two germline ends. CDR3 coding DNA: TGCAGTGCTAGAGATCCTAAACAGAACACTGAAGCTTTCTTT. It encodes CSARDPKQNTEAFF.

V is TRBV27 and J is TRBJ2-7, with TRBD2 matching over 8 bases. V trimming: 6 bases; J trimming: 7 bases; junction bases outside the gene matches: 14. The CDR3 runs 15 residues. The germline CDR1 and CDR2 sequences are MNHEY and SMNVEV (reference sequence). CDR3 nucleotide sequence: TGTGCCAGCAGGGCCCGGGGGGGTTCCCAAAATGAGCAGTACTTC. Translating it yields CASRARGGSQNEQYF.

V usage is TRBV7-9 and J usage is TRBJ2-1, with D uncertain. From germline, CDR1 is SEHNR and CDR2 FQNEAQ (reference sequence). CDR3 size: 14 residues. V was pared by 5 bases and J by 8 bases, with 16 bases between. The CDR3 reads CASSPKSTLDEQFF. CDR3 nucleotide sequence: TGTGCCAGCAGCCCGAAGTCGACCCTAGATGAGCAGTTCTTC.

The chain couples TRBV7-6 to TRBJ1-1; perhaps TRBD1 as D (5 bases). V gave up 5 bases and J gave up 1 base, with 11 bases separating them. Germline lookup yields CDR1 SGHVS and CDR2 FNYEAQ. This CDR3 region has 14 residues. This CDR3 reads CASSAVQGNTEAFF. CDR3 nucleotides: TGTGCCAGCAGCGCAGTCCAGGGGAACACTGAAGCTTTCTTT.

The chain is built from TRBV7-2 and TRBJ2-2, with D unresolved. The germline CDR1 and CDR2 sequences are SGHTA and FQGNSA. This CDR3 is built from 14 residues. Between the trimmed V and J ends, which lost 5 bases and 5 bases, there was a span of 12 bases. The CDR3 sequence is CASSPRAVTGELFF. The CDR3 bases are TGTGCCAGCAGCCCGCGTGCGGTGACCGGGGAGCTGTTTTTT.

The chain has TRBV9 and TRBJ2-2, with D maybe TRBD2 (6 bases). Germline V gene data show CDR1 as SGDLS and CDR2 as YYNGEE. V shed 0 bases and J shed 4 bases, with 16 bases lying between them. The CDR3 consists of 17 residues. Here the CDR3 reads CASSVEDSGVVTGELFF. The CDR3 DNA reads TGTGCCAGCAGCGTAGAGGACTCGGGGGTGGTCACCGGGGAGCTGTTTTTT.

This sequence joins TRBV3-1 and TRBJ2-5, with a weak D call TRBD1 (6 bases). CDR1 is LGHDT, CDR2 YNNKEL, per germline (reference sequence). The V end was cut by 4 bases, the J end by 9 bases, with 15 bases between. CDR3 length: 13 residues. The chain's CDR3 is CASSPGQKGSQYF. In nucleotides, the CDR3 is TGTGCCAGCAGCCCGGGACAAAAGGGGTCCCAGTACTTC.

This clonotype came up a few times. J is TRBJ1-2 and V is TRBV27; D is possibly TRBD1 (5 bases). Trimming took off 6 bases at V and 2 bases at J, with 13 bases between the two ends. Germline V lookup: CDR1 MNHEY, CDR2 SMNVEV (reference sequence). This CDR3 is built from 14 residues. Written as DNA, the CDR3 is TGTGCCAGCAGCTGGGGCTCAGGGAACTATGGCTACACCTTC. Translation: CASSWGSGNYGYTF.

V gene TRBV10-3 combines with J gene TRBJ2-5; 8 bases map to TRBD2. Germline CDR1 reads ENHRY; CDR2 reads SYGVKD. J gave up 0 bases and V 8 bases, and 5 bases lay outside the gene matches. This CDR3 comprises 14 residues. The CDR3 is CAISLAGYQETQYF. CDR3 DNA sequence: TGTGCCATCTCCCTAGCGGGTTACCAAGAGACCCAGTACTTC.

The rearrangement links TRBV14 to TRBJ2-7; the match to TRBD2 covers 9 bases. J lost 0 bases, V lost 5 bases, and 11 bases had no gene match. Germline CDR1 reads SGHDN; CDR2 reads FVKESK. This CDR3 contains 17 residues. The CDR3 region is CASSTSGTSRSSYEQYF. The DNA for the CDR3 is TGTGCCAGCAGCACATCCGGGACTAGCAGGAGCTCCTACGAGCAGTACTTC.

V gene TRBV6-2 or TRBV6-3 combines with J gene TRBJ2-1; tentative D call: TRBD2 (5 bases). The V gene lost 6 bases and the J gene lost 8 bases, with 14 bases spanning the gap. From germline, CDR1 is MNHEY and CDR2 SVGEGT. The CDR3 contains 13 residues. CDR3 residues: CASRASPFYEQFF. The CDR3 bases are TGTGCCAGCAGGGCTAGCCCCTTTTATGAGCAGTTCTTC.

This clonotype was seen a handful of times. J is TRBJ2-7 and V is TRBV5-1; 9 nucleotides match TRBD2. Germline V lookup: CDR1 SGHRS, CDR2 YFSETQ. This CDR3 has 16 amino acids. V trimming: 5 bases; J trimming: 1 base; junction bases outside the gene matches: 10. The CDR3, as DNA: TGCGCCAGCAGTCGGAGCGGGGGGCAAAGGTCCTACGAGCAGTACTTC. Translating gives CASSRSGGQRSYEQYF.

V and J are TRBV20-1 and TRBJ2-5; 8 positions agree with TRBD2. This CDR3 is built from 13 residues. Losses at the gene ends were 3 bases for V and 4 bases for J; bases not matched to a gene: 4. CDR1 and CDR2 from the germline V gene are DFQATT and SNEGSKA (reference sequence). CDR3 protein: CSASGGEVETQYF. CDR3 sequence (DNA): TGCAGTGCTAGCGGGGGGGAGGTAGAGACCCAGTACTTC.

This clonotype was counted a few times. The V call is TRBV4-3, the J call TRBJ2-3, with a tentative D call TRBD1 (5 bases). The V end was cut by 3 bases, the J end by 11 bases, with 18 bases between. Germline loops: CDR1 LGHNA, CDR2 YSLEER. The CDR3 length is 14 residues. The CDR3 region is CASSQTQDSQWQYF. Written as DNA, the CDR3 is TGCGCCAGCAGCCAGACACAGGATAGTCAATGGCAGTATTTT.

This chain joins TRBV7-2 and TRBJ2-1; D is uncertain. V lost 4 bases, J lost 13 bases, and 17 bases lay in between. CDR1 is SGHTA and CDR2 is FQGNSA in the germline V gene. This CDR3 comprises 13 residues. Written as DNA, the CDR3 is TGTGCCAGCAGCTCCATCGACGGAAGGGATCAGTTCTTC. Translation: CASSSIDGRDQFF.

This rearrangement joins TRBV5-5 to TRBJ2-7; no clear D. Deletions cut 4 bases from V and 0 bases from J, with 8 bases between. CDR3 length: 13 residues. The V gene's germline CDR1 is SGHKS and CDR2 YYEKEE (reference sequence). The DNA for the CDR3 is TGTGCCAGCAGCCCTTGGGGCTCCTACGAGCAGTACTTC. Residues: CASSPWGSYEQYF.

This clonotype was detected a few times. The chain combines TRBV5-5 with TRBJ2-7; D is possibly TRBD2 (5 bases). Trimming stripped 1 base from V and 1 base from J, with 9 bases between. The CDR3 extends over 14 amino acids. Germline-derived CDR1 and CDR2 are SGHKS and YYEKEE (reference sequence). CDR3 in amino acids: CASSLPGDSYEQYF. In nucleotides, the CDR3 is TGTGCCAGCAGCTTGCCCGGGGATTCCTACGAGCAGTACTTC.

This clonotype was counted a few times. This rearrangement joins TRBV20-1 to TRBJ2-3, with 9 bases fitting TRBD1. The CDR3 is made up of 13 amino acids. V gave up 8 bases and J gave up 6 bases; unmatched junction bases: 9. CDR1 is DFQATT and CDR2 is SNEGSKA in the germline V gene (reference sequence). The CDR3 region has the DNA TGCAGTACCAGGGACAGGGCCCCCGATACGCAGTATTTT. Translated, it gives CSTRDRAPDTQYF.

The chain has TRBV20-1 and TRBJ1-6; 8 positions agree with TRBD1. CDR1 is DFQATT and CDR2 is SNEGSKA in the germline V gene (reference sequence). V trimming: 4 bases; J trimming: 0 bases; junction bases outside the gene matches: 11. The CDR3 covers 18 residues. The CDR3 protein is CSATDRGPISSYNSPLHF. The CDR3 coding sequence is TGCAGTGCTACCGACAGGGGCCCAATTAGCTCCTATAATTCACCCCTCCACTTT.

The chain combines TRBV12-3 or TRBV12-4 with TRBJ2-5; TRBD2 matches at 12 bases. V lost 7 bases, J lost 1 base, and 4 bases stayed unmatched. The CDR3 consists of 15 residues. CDR3 region: CASTLAGGGQETQYF. Written as DNA, the CDR3 is TGTGCCAGCACCCTAGCGGGAGGGGGCCAAGAGACCCAGTACTTC.

This clonotype turned up a few times. The genes are TRBV5-1 and TRBJ2-3; 7 bases align to TRBD1. V shed 2 bases, J shed 2 bases, and the junction held 5 bases outside the gene matches. Germline V lookup: CDR1 SGHRS, CDR2 YFSETQ. The CDR3 totals 15 residues. The CDR3 loop is CASSLKTGSTDTQYF. The CDR3, as DNA: TGCGCCAGCAGCTTAAAGACAGGGTCCACAGATACGCAGTATTTT.

The chain carries TRBV30 and TRBJ2-4; TRBD1 agrees at 9 bases. The J call may be faulty, since TRBJ2-7 better matches the DNA end. The germline CDR1 and CDR2 sequences are GTSNPN and SVGIG (reference sequence). The CDR3 has 12 residues. For the CDR3, the DNA is TGTGCCTTAGGGACAGGGTCTAACGAGCAGTACTTC. Protein sequence: CALGTGSNEQYF.